These T cell receptor beta chains were read from a single sample in a study of CD8 T cells in ankylosing spondylitis. TCRdb reprocessed the 5' RACE reads via MiXCR and lists one record per CDR3 protein. The sample yields 470,000 or so distinct CDR3 sequences, roughly 25% seen once. Sequenced: blood, either unsorted or a sorted T cell fraction (not recorded which). The origin of the receptors is a male donor with ankylosing spondylitis. The CDR3 runs from the conserved cysteine through the conserved F or W. D genes are given only for firm matches.

CDR3	V	J	D
CASSNRDLNTEAFF	TRBV5-6	TRBJ1-1	.
CASRGGEQGSYNEQFF	TRBV12-3/TRBV12-4	TRBJ2-1	.
CASTKAGYNEQFF	TRBV9	TRBJ2-1	.
CATSDTGGGLDTQYF	TRBV24-1	TRBJ2-3	.
CASSADTQSSYNEQFF	TRBV5-1	TRBJ2-1	.
CSARPGTMINEQFF	TRBV20-1	TRBJ2-1	TRBD2
CSAMGDPQETQYF	TRBV20-1	TRBJ2-5	.
CASSETGRGYTF	TRBV25-1	TRBJ1-2	TRBD1
CAISESGTGASNEQFF	TRBV10-3	TRBJ2-1	.
CASSRLSTGGEQYF	TRBV3-1	TRBJ2-7	TRBD1
CARARSPGSVNNEQFF	TRBV2	TRBJ2-1	.
CASSQDDREEETQYF	TRBV4-2	TRBJ2-5	.
CASSLSPGIYVAGELFF	TRBV7-2	TRBJ2-2	.
CSARDLGVTGHYSNQPQHF	TRBV20-1	TRBJ1-5	.
CAISGDSDSEYF	TRBV10-3	TRBJ2-3	.
CSASSSGSSGTDTQYF	TRBV20-1	TRBJ2-3	TRBD2
CASSGTHRNEQFF	TRBV19	TRBJ2-1	.
CASSERRRNAMVDPGELFF	TRBV10-2	TRBJ2-2	.
CASSLQRENTGELFF	TRBV4-2	TRBJ2-2	.
CSARTPGAPPYNEQFF	TRBV20-1	TRBJ2-1	.
CASTLGVFRAEAFF	TRBV12-3/TRBV12-4	TRBJ1-1	.
CASSLVPGTGVTNTEAFF	TRBV11-2	TRBJ1-1	TRBD1
CASSARMGTTRYEQYF	TRBV6-1	TRBJ2-7	.
CASSQGTGEYSPLHF	TRBV3-1	TRBJ1-6	TRBD1
CATSDPGTGSNTGELFF	TRBV24-1	TRBJ2-2	TRBD1
CASSVIAGGLTDTQYF	TRBV27	TRBJ2-3	TRBD2
CASSLATGSAYNEQFF	TRBV5-1	TRBJ2-1	TRBD1
CASSLGPSSYNEQFF	TRBV5-1	TRBJ2-1	.
CASSLTSRDQPQHF	TRBV12-3/TRBV12-4	TRBJ1-5	.
CASSSKQGSSYGYTF	TRBV27	TRBJ1-2	.
CASSRSGTADTQYF	TRBV5-8	TRBJ2-3	TRBD2
CASSEAQTGANEKLFF	TRBV6-1	TRBJ1-4	TRBD1
CASSFGQGNTEAFF	TRBV6-5	TRBJ1-1	.
CASSLPTDLWYNSPLHF	TRBV28	TRBJ1-6	.
CASSKPGQGDNSPLHF	TRBV7-8	TRBJ1-6	.
CASSRSKLGGTGELFF	TRBV5-1	TRBJ2-2	.
CASSRRGRGRLDTQYF	TRBV27	TRBJ2-3	.
CASSLEGRGRQETQYF	TRBV5-1	TRBJ2-5	.
CASIDRSRQSYSNQPQHF	TRBV6-1	TRBJ1-5	.
CASSLYRIPPETQYF	TRBV12-3/TRBV12-4	TRBJ2-5	.
CSAGTGSSGANVLTF	TRBV20-1	TRBJ2-6	TRBD1
CASSLGWGAHGNEQFF	TRBV5-1	TRBJ2-1	.
CASSYGAHGYTF	TRBV6-2/TRBV6-3	TRBJ1-2	.
CAISRDRADTQYF	TRBV10-3	TRBJ2-3	TRBD1
CASSSRGPLGNTIYF	TRBV5-1	TRBJ1-3	.